Each of the 2 T cell receptor beta chains below was sequenced from the same sample in a study of blood T cells in healthy people across ages. Alongside a J-beta primer mix, a sample-barcoded 5' primer served in a second PCR lasting about 7 to 11 cycles. TCRdb recomputed calls from the 5' RACE reads with MiXCR, one row per CDR3 protein. The sample lists roughly 800,000 distinct CDR3 sequences; roughly 64% were seen once. Source material: blood. The receptors here all came from a man aged 30-40 years in good health.

The chain is built from TRBV4-2 and TRBJ2-1; 11 positions agree with TRBD2. With V trimmed by 4 bases and J by 6 bases, 5 bases remained unmatched. The V gene's germline CDR1 is LGHNA and CDR2 YNFKEQ. CDR3 length: 15 amino acids. CDR3 nucleotide sequence: TGTGCCAGCAGCCGCCTAGCGGGGGGAGTCAATGAGCAGTTCTTC. The encoded protein is CASSRLAGGVNEQFF.

This clonotype showed up just a few times. The chain has TRBV4-3 and TRBJ2-1; no clear D. In germline, CDR1 is LGHNA, CDR2 YSLEER. With 4 bases removed from V and 2 bases from J, the gap between germline ends came to 15 bases. There are 16 residues in the CDR3. As DNA, the CDR3 is TGCGCCAGCAGCCCAGGCGGCCTCCACCCCTACAATGAGCAGTTCTTC. This translates into CASSPGGLHPYNEQFF.